The TCR beta chain described here comes from a study of T cell repertoires in cytomegalovirus infection (dated by TCRdb to about 2019). Background on the whole study: The HLA type of each donor mattered for the analysis, because public TCR beta signatures pointed to carriage of CMV infection along with the matching HLA type. General study outcomes and caveats: Carriers of CMV infection plus the relevant HLA type were discriminated by the cumulative frequency of public TCR beta family members in the study cohort and in an independent 352-donor cohort. In the ex vivo response, HLA-C-restricted CMV-specific TCR beta clonotypes were dominant, and in two of eight donors the single most frequent clonotype came from this HLA-C-restricted group.

This clonotype was picked up many times. Its antigen remains undetermined. Per-base quality was not reported, and no clone a single base away is much larger than it. These reads were obtained on an Illumina HiSeq 1500. TCRdb handled the public reads itself, with Q25 trimming in fastp and clone calling in MiXCR, and kept productive beta chains. Rows are unified per CDR3 protein, each entry keeping the most common DNA and genes. This sample is represented by 100,000 to 150,000 distinct CDR3 sequences; approximately 8.8% of them were singletons. The top ten clonotypes cover over 9% of the sample. The receptor comes from a human donor in good health (CMV status not recorded). Some clones in this sample may be carry-over from other donors' samples. The source material was PBMCs.

The DNA sequence is as follows: TGTGCCAGCAGCTTAGGTGGCTCAATGAACACTGAAGCTTTCTTT. Translated, it reads CASSLGGSMNTEAFF. The V and J segments used are TRBV7-9 and TRBJ1-1; the D gene identity is not certain. From the germline V gene (reference sequence), CDR1 is SEHNR and CDR2 is FQNEAQ. V is cut by 1 base and J by 0 bases, and the space between the germline ends is 9 bases. The CDR3 covers 15 residues, taking in both the cysteine and the phenylalanine. The DNA shown is the 45-base CDR3, in frame from base 1.